The 22 T cell receptor beta chains below all came from one sample that was sequenced in a study of T cells after yellow fever vaccination. TCRdb reprocessed the 5' RACE reads with MiXCR, giving one entry per CDR3 protein. Here the sample spans a few hundred thousand distinct CDR3 sequences, 8.1% being singletons. Material: PBMCs, obtained about 41 days after the first yellow fever vaccination. The source is a man between 18 and 29 years old who received the YFV17D yellow fever vaccine.

This chain links TRBV7-2 with TRBJ1-5; no reliable D call. Germline assignment: CDR1 SGHTA and CDR2 FQGNSA. The germline V and J ends were trimmed by 3 bases and 1 base, with 10 bases remaining between them. CDR3 length: 15 residues. The CDR3 region has the DNA TGTGCCAGCAGCTTGGGCCCAGAGAGCAATCAGCCCCAGCATTTT. Protein product: CASSLGPESNQPQHF.

The rearrangement joins TRBV5-1 to TRBJ2-7; D may match TRBD1 or TRBD2 (5 bases each). CDR1 and CDR2 from the germline V gene are SGHRS and YFSETQ. The CDR3 contains 12 residues. V lost 0 bases and J lost 7, with 8 bases in between. Here the CDR3 reads CASSLAGSEQYF. CDR3 nucleotides: TGCGCCAGCAGCTTGGCAGGGAGTGAGCAGTACTTC.

There are a few counts of this clonotype. This chain uses TRBV7-6 with TRBJ2-5; 8 positions match TRBD1. CDR1 and CDR2 (germline): SGHVS, FNYEAQ. This CDR3 is 15 amino acids long. V lost 1 base and J lost 5; bases outside the gene matches: 6. The CDR3 nucleotides are TGTGCCAGCAGCTTAGGGGCAGGGGGCGAGGAGACCCAGTACTTC. This codes for CASSLGAGGEETQYF.

The chain recombines TRBV5-5 with TRBJ2-5, with D uncertain. V was cut by 2 bases and J by 7 bases, with 15 bases left in between. The CDR3 contains 14 residues. The germline V gene encodes CDR1 SGHKS and CDR2 YYEKEE (reference sequence). The CDR3 DNA is TGTGCCAGCAGCTTCATTTACAATTCAGGGACCCAGTACTTC. This gives the protein CASSFIYNSGTQYF.

V and J are TRBV3-1 and TRBJ1-1, with a possible D match to TRBD1 (5 bases). Trimming stripped 2 bases from V and 8 bases from J, with 9 bases between. Germline V lookup: CDR1 LGHDT, CDR2 YNNKEL (reference sequence). The CDR3 covers 12 residues. CDR3 coding DNA: TGTGCCAGCAGCCAATTACAGGAAGAAGCTTTCTTT. Its protein is CASSQLQEEAFF.

Many counts were recorded for this clonotype. V usage is TRBV7-9 and J usage is TRBJ1-5; D is undetermined. Germline CDR1 and CDR2: SEHNR and FQNEAQ (reference sequence). Between the trimmed V and J ends, which lost 2 bases and 4 bases, there was a span of 6 bases. The CDR3 runs 13 residues. The CDR3: CASSLRENQPQHF. The CDR3 nucleotides are TGTGCCAGCAGCTTACGGGAGAATCAGCCCCAGCATTTT.

This clonotype showed up just a few times. This chain links TRBV5-4 with TRBJ2-1, with D possibly being TRBD1 or TRBD2 (5 bases each). Trimming removed 1 base at V and 10 bases at J, with 9 bases between. The CDR3 extends over 12 amino acids. Germline values: CDR1 SGHNT, CDR2 YYREEE (reference sequence). CDR3 protein: CASSLSGGEQFF. The DNA of the CDR3 is TGTGCCAGCAGCTTGAGTGGGGGAGAGCAGTTCTTC.

This clonotype was seen a few times. The chain employs TRBV29-1 and TRBJ2-1, with TRBD2 matching 9 bases. With V trimmed by 6 bases and J by 7 bases, 7 bases remained unmatched. This CDR3 spans 13 amino acids. Germline values: CDR1 SQVTM, CDR2 ANQGSEA. The CDR3: CSVERGARNEQFF. The CDR3 DNA reads as TGCAGCGTAGAGCGGGGGGCCAGGAATGAGCAGTTCTTC.

The V gene is TRBV12-3 or TRBV12-4, the J gene TRBJ2-1, with D unresolved. Trimming took 6 bases from V and 0 from J, leaving 12 bases between them. The CDR3 has 15 amino acids. For the CDR3, the DNA is TGTGCCAGCAGACCCGGGCTCAGCTCCTACAATGAGCAGTTCTTC. Encoded protein: CASRPGLSSYNEQFF.

The table lists this clonotype with a few counts. This rearrangement joins TRBV5-1 to TRBJ1-6; the D is unclear. V lost 3 bases and J lost 5, with 18 bases in between. CDR3 length: 17 residues. Germline CDR1 SGHRS, CDR2 YFSETQ. The DNA for the CDR3 is TGCGCCAGCAGCTCCGCCCGTGGGCTAACCAATAATTCACCCCTCCACTTT. Protein product: CASSSARGLTNNSPLHF. Combining the CDR3 with reference TRBV5-1 and TRBJ1-6 gives the whole variable domain KAGVTQTPRYLIKTRGQQVTLSCSPISGHRSVSWYQQTPGQGLQFLFEYFSETQRNKGNFPGRFSGRQFSNSRSEMNVSTLELGDSALYLCASSSARGLTNNSPLHFGNGTRLTVT.

This clonotype was seen more than once but under ten times. The chain links TRBV21-1 to TRBJ2-5; the table's D call, TRBD2, was not checked against the DNA. TRBV21-1 is termed a pseudogene. The CDR3 contains 16 residues. CDR3 DNA: TGTGCCAGCAGCATTACACAGGGAGGGTTGCAAGAGACCCAGTACTTC. Translation gives CASSITQGGLQETQYF.

Ten or more counts support this clonotype. The rearrangement joins TRBV7-2 to TRBJ2-1, with TRBD2 identical over 8 bases. Germline loops: CDR1 SGHTA, CDR2 FQGNSA. This CDR3 is built from 15 residues. Germline trimming cut 1 base from V and 8 bases from J; bases unmatched to any gene: 7. CDR3 bases: TGTGCCAGCAGCTTAGTGGGACTAGGGGTGGATGAGCAGTTCTTC. This sequence encodes CASSLVGLGVDEQFF.

This clonotype appeared a few times. The chain employs TRBV13 and TRBJ1-3; the D is unclear. The V and J ends lost 7 bases and 0 bases respectively, with 13 bases between them. Germline V gene sequence: CDR1 PRHDT, CDR2 FYEKMQ (reference sequence). CDR3 length: 15 amino acids. This CDR3 is CASTLRVFSGNTIYF. The DNA of the CDR3 is TGTGCCAGCACCCTGAGGGTATTCTCTGGAAACACCATATATTTT.

This clonotype has more than one count but fewer than ten. This chain connects TRBV6-5 to TRBJ1-1, with 9 bases identical to TRBD1. This CDR3 region has 15 residues. V dropped 1 base and J dropped 4; count of bases not matched to a gene: 4. Germline lookup yields CDR1 MNHEY and CDR2 SVGAGI. This chain's CDR3 is CASSYYRGLGTEAFF. CDR3 bases: TGTGCCAGCAGTTACTACAGGGGGCTGGGCACTGAAGCTTTCTTT.

The chain uses TRBV15 and TRBJ1-1, with 8 bases that match TRBD1. The V segment lost 4 bases and the J segment 5 bases; nucleotides outside the gene matches: 6. The CDR3 has 14 amino acids. The germline V gene encodes CDR1 LNHNV and CDR2 YYDKDF (reference sequence). CDR3 bases: TGTGCCACCAGCACAAGACAGGGGAGGACTGAAGCTTTCTTT. Residues: CATSTRQGRTEAFF. Filled out from reference TRBV15 and TRBJ1-1, the complete variable domain reads DAMVIQNPRYQVTQFGKPVTLSCSQTLNHNVMYWYQQKSSQAPKLLFHYYDKDFNNEADTPDNFQSRRPNTSFCFLDIRSPGLGDTAMYLCATSTRQGRTEAFFGQGTRLTVV.

The rearrangement joins TRBV10-3 to TRBJ1-1; D is possibly TRBD1 (5 bases). Germline loops: CDR1 ENHRY, CDR2 SYGVKD. This CDR3 has 16 residues. The ends were cut back, 0 bases at V and 5 bases at J, with 16 bases in the middle. CDR3: CAISESIGTGRTEAFF. CDR3 DNA: TGTGCCATCAGTGAGTCGATCGGGACTGGGCGGACTGAAGCTTTCTTT.

This clonotype was counted only a few times. The V call is TRBV7-3, the J call TRBJ1-6; D is ambiguous. The V gene lost 1 base and the J gene lost 5 bases, with 6 bases spanning the gap. The V gene's germline CDR1 is SGHTA and CDR2 FQGTGA. This CDR3 region has 14 residues. CDR3 nucleotides: TGTGCCAGCAGCTTAAGGGGAAATAATTCACCCCTCCACTTT. Its protein product is CASSLRGNNSPLHF. Looking up the rest from reference TRBV7-3 and TRBJ1-6 gives the full variable domain: GAGVSQTPSNKVTEKGKYVELRCDPISGHTALYWYRQSLGQGPEFLIYFQGTGAADDSGLPNDRFFAVRPEGSVSTLKIQRTERGDSAVYLCASSLRGNNSPLHFGNGTRLTVT.

This clonotype was counted a few times. The chain couples TRBV7-2 to TRBJ2-1; D not resolved. This CDR3 has 15 residues. Germline CDR1 and CDR2: SGHTA and FQGNSA. V dropped 5 bases and J dropped 0 bases, with 11 bases sitting between them. This chain's CDR3 is CASSIRPSSYNEQFF. For the CDR3, the DNA is TGTGCCAGCAGCATCCGACCGAGCTCCTACAATGAGCAGTTCTTC.

The rearrangement links TRBV29-1 to TRBJ1-1; no reliable D call. CDR3 size: 13 residues. The V and J ends lost 5 bases and 8 bases respectively, with 18 bases between them. From germline, CDR1 is SQVTM and CDR2 ANQGSEA. CDR3 nucleotides: TGCAGCGTTACAACTCTCATTTTGTCCGAAGCTTTCTTT. Protein: CSVTTLILSEAFF. Filled out from reference TRBV29-1 and TRBJ1-1, the complete variable domain reads SAVISQKPSRDICQRGTSLTIQCQVDSQVTMMFWYRQQPGQSLTLIATANQGSEATYESGFVIDKFPISRPNLTFSTLTVSNMSPEDSSIYLCSVTTLILSEAFFGQGTRLTVV.

This clonotype was seen a handful of times. The chain recombines TRBV7-9 with TRBJ1-5; D call uncertain. This CDR3 comprises 14 residues. V lost 4 bases, J lost 5 bases, and 12 bases lay in between. Germline V CDR1 and CDR2: SEHNR, FQNEAQ (reference sequence). The CDR3 region is CASSSEGRHQPQHF. Written as DNA, the CDR3 is TGTGCCAGCAGCTCCGAAGGGCGGCATCAGCCCCAGCATTTT. Drawing the rest from reference TRBV7-9 and TRBJ1-5, the complete variable domain is DTGVSQNPRHKITKRGQNVTFRCDPISEHNRLYWYRQTLGQGPEFLTYFQNEAQLEKSRLLSDRFSAERPKGSFSTLEIQRTEQGDSAMYLCASSSEGRHQPQHFGDGTRLSIL.

This clonotype was detected a few times. The genes are TRBV6-2 or TRBV6-3 and TRBJ2-2; D is undetermined. Trimming cost V 5 bases and J 2 bases, with 9 bases left between them. The CDR3 sequence is 14 residues long. Germline V lookup: CDR1 MNHEY, CDR2 SVGEGT. This CDR3 is CASSVHYNTGELFF. The CDR3 nucleotides read TGTGCCAGCAGTGTACACTATAACACCGGGGAGCTGTTTTTT.

This chain connects TRBV19 to TRBJ2-7; 11 bases align to TRBD1. CDR3 size: 14 residues. The V gene's germline CDR1 is LNHDA and CDR2 SQIVND (reference sequence). The ends lost 5 bases at V and 7 bases at J; junction bases unmatched: 7. The CDR3 loop reads CASSAGQGGFEQYF. CDR3 bases: TGTGCCAGTAGTGCGGGACAGGGGGGTTTTGAGCAGTACTTC.